This passage covers 15 T cell receptor beta chains from one sample sequenced in a study of blood T cells in healthy people across ages. Alongside a J-beta primer mix, a sample-barcoded 5' primer served in a second PCR lasting about 7 to 12 cycles. One entry per CDR3 protein, called by TCRdb with MiXCR from the 5' RACE reads. The profile shows approximately 780,000 distinct CDR3 sequences, 25% to 30% of them singletons. Separately, the same data were catalogued under a study of T cells of mothers and their children.

The specimen sequenced was blood. The receptors originated from a boy aged 5-17 years in good health.

J is TRBJ1-1 and V is TRBV27; a possible D gene is TRBD1 (5 bases). The CDR3 sequence is 15 residues long. V shed 0 bases and J shed 1 base, with 9 bases lying between them. Germline assignment: CDR1 MNHEY and CDR2 SMNVEV (reference sequence). Written as DNA, the CDR3 is TGTGCCAGCAGTTTATCGAGGGGCGGGAACACTGAAGCTTTCTTT. Residues: CASSLSRGGNTEAFF.

There are many counts of this clonotype. The chain recombines TRBV27 with TRBJ2-4; D is uncertain. Germline values: CDR1 MNHEY, CDR2 SMNVEV (reference sequence). The CDR3 length is 11 residues. Between the trimmed V and J ends, which lost 6 bases and 6 bases, there was a span of 6 bases. The CDR3 here is CASSLGNIQYF. The CDR3 nucleotides read TGTGCCAGCAGCTTAGGAAACATTCAGTACTTC.

V usage is TRBV27 and J usage is TRBJ1-1; 7 nucleotides agree with TRBD1. Germline V CDR1 and CDR2: MNHEY, SMNVEV (reference sequence). V gave up 7 bases and J gave up 0 bases; unmatched junction bases: 11. The CDR3 extends over 16 amino acids. CDR3 protein: CASTLSGTALNTEAFF. The CDR3 DNA follows: TGTGCCAGCACCCTATCCGGGACAGCCCTGAACACTGAAGCTTTCTTT.

The genes are TRBV20-1 and TRBJ1-1; tentatively, D is TRBD1 (6 bases). V was shortened by 6 bases and J by 6 bases, with 17 bases between the two germline ends. Germline V CDR1 and CDR2: DFQATT, SNEGSKA (reference sequence). This CDR3 is 13 amino acids long. The CDR3 sequence is CSAPGVGGPEAFF. As DNA, the CDR3 is TGCAGTGCCCCTGGTGTAGGGGGACCTGAAGCTTTCTTT.

The CDR3 region is CASMSQGWSEKLFF. CDR3 sequence (DNA): TGTGCCAGCATGTCACAGGGATGGAGCGAAAAACTGTTTTTT. The genes are TRBV6-5 and TRBJ1-4; weak D call: TRBD1 (6 bases). Trimming cost V 7 bases and J 8 bases, with 17 bases left between them. The CDR3 totals 14 residues. The V gene's germline CDR1 is MNHEY and CDR2 SVGAGI.

This clonotype came up a few times. The chain is built from TRBV5-1 and TRBJ2-5, with TRBD2 matching over 7 bases. Germline values: CDR1 SGHRS, CDR2 YFSETQ. The CDR3 spans 13 residues. V lost 5 bases, J lost 6 bases, and 7 bases stayed unmatched. As DNA, the CDR3 is TGCGCCAGCAGTCCGGGGGGACGAAAGACCCAGTACTTC. Protein product: CASSPGGRKTQYF.

The chain has TRBV12-3 or TRBV12-4 and TRBJ1-2; D may be TRBD1 (6 bases). This CDR3 spans 17 amino acids. The germline V and J ends were trimmed by 3 bases and 8 bases, with 25 bases remaining between them. CDR3 in DNA: TGTGCCAGCAGTTTTGGCCTTCGGACAGAAGTGTTGGGGGGCTACACCTTC. It codes for CASSFGLRTEVLGGYTF.

The gene calls are TRBV5-1 and TRBJ2-1; 10 nucleotides line up with TRBD2. The CDR3 is made up of 16 amino acids. Trimming took 4 bases from V and 4 from J; bases not matched to a gene: 8. CDR1 is SGHRS, CDR2 YFSETQ, per germline. This chain's CDR3 is CASSQSRTSGYNEQFF. Here the CDR3 DNA reads TGCGCCAGCAGCCAGAGCCGGACTAGCGGTTACAATGAGCAGTTCTTC.

J is TRBJ2-5 and V is TRBV2, with TRBD2 matching over 7 bases. This CDR3 has 14 amino acids. Germline V gene data show CDR1 as SNHLY and CDR2 as FYNNEI. Trimming removed 5 bases from V and 9 bases from J; junction bases left unmatched: 12. The CDR3 sequence is CASSPGTTLQSQYF. CDR3 DNA: TGTGCCAGCAGTCCCGGGACTACCTTACAATCCCAGTACTTC.

The rearrangement joins TRBV5-1 to TRBJ1-2; 10 bases match TRBD1. V shed 4 bases and J 9 bases; nucleotides not matched to a gene: 9. Germline CDR1 is SGHRS and CDR2 is YFSETQ. The CDR3 runs 14 residues. In nucleotides, the CDR3 is TGCGCCAGCAGCGCCGGGACAGGGGTTATTAGCTACACCTTC. Amino acid sequence: CASSAGTGVISYTF. Supplemented by reference TRBV5-1 and TRBJ1-2, the full variable domain reads KAGVTQTPRYLIKTRGQQVTLSCSPISGHRSVSWYQQTPGQGLQFLFEYFSETQRNKGNFPGRFSGRQFSNSRSEMNVSTLELGDSALYLCASSAGTGVISYTFGSGTRLTVV.

The gene calls are TRBV11-2 and TRBJ2-5, with a weak D call TRBD1 (6 bases). Trimming removed 3 bases at V and 0 bases at J, with 17 bases between. The germline CDR1 and CDR2 sequences are SGHAT and FQNNGV. This CDR3 has 17 residues. The CDR3 loop reads CASSFYRVRGYQETQYF. The CDR3 DNA reads as TGTGCCAGCAGCTTTTACAGGGTGAGGGGTTACCAAGAGACCCAGTACTTC.

The rearrangement uses TRBV6-1 and TRBJ1-1; the match to TRBD1 covers 7 bases. The CDR3 covers 12 residues. J gave up 8 bases and V 6 bases, and 6 bases lay outside the gene matches. The germline CDR1 and CDR2 sequences are MNHNS and SASEGT. The CDR3 DNA follows: TGTGCCAGCAGAGGGGGCGTCATCGAAGCTTTCTTT. This translates into CASRGGVIEAFF.

The chain carries TRBV18 and TRBJ2-6, with a tentative D call TRBD2 (5 bases). The V gene lost 0 bases and the J gene lost 0 bases, with 12 bases spanning the gap. The CDR3 extends over 18 amino acids. Germline V lookup: CDR1 KGHSH, CDR2 LQKENI. DNA of the CDR3: TGTGCCAGCTCACCACCGAGGGAAGAGGCCTCTGGGGCCAACGTCCTGACTTTC. This translates into CASSPPREEASGANVLTF.

This clonotype was detected only a few times. The junction and the germline gene differ at one end; a read error may be behind it. The V and J genes are TRBV12-3 or TRBV12-4 and TRBJ1-2; no reliable D call. The CDR3 consists of 14 residues. The DNA of the CDR3 is TGTGCCATTCATAGGCGCCGGGGAGACTATGGCTATACCTTC. Amino acids: CAIHRRRGDYGYTF.

This clonotype has a handful of counts. The chain is built from TRBV25-1 and TRBJ1-4; D unresolved. The germline V gene encodes CDR1 MGHDK and CDR2 SYGVNS. With 1 base removed from V and 11 bases from J, the gap between germline ends came to 17 bases. The CDR3 has 15 amino acids. The CDR3 DNA reads TGTGCCAGCAGTGAATTAGCAGCCTACACCGGGAAACTGTTTTTT. The encoded protein is CASSELAAYTGKLFF.